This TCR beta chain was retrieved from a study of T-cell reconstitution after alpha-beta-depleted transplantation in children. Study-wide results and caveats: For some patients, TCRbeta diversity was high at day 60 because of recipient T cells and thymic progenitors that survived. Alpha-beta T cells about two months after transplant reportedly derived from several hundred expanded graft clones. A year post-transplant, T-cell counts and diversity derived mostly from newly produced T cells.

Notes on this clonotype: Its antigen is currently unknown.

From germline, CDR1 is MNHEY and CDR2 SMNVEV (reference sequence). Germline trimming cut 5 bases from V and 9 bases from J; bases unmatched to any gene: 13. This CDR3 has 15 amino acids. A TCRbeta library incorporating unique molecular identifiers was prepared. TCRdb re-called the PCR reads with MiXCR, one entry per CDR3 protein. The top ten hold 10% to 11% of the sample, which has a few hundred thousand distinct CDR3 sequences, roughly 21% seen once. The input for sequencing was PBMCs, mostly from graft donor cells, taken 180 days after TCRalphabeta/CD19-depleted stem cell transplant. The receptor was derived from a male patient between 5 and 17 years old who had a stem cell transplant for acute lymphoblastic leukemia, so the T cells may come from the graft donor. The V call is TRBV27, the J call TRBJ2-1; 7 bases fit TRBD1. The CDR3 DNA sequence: TGTGCCAGCAGTCCCCTCGACAGGGTTCGGTCTGAGCAGTTCTTC. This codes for CASSPLDRVRSEQFF.